These 9 T cell receptor beta chains came from one sample sequenced in a study of beta chain features in type 1 diabetes. Expressed TCRB transcripts were sequenced after all isolated RNA was converted to cDNA. Libraries were prepared by immunoSEQ multiplex PCR; TCRdb keeps only in-frame clonotypes and omits some of them. The table records about 210,000 clones, around 9.9% of them present only once. Sequences were obtained from central memory CD4+ T cells from blood. The receptors originated from a man aged 18 to 29 in good health.

This clone was counted only a few times. The rearrangement joins TRBV28 to TRBJ1-4, with TRBD1 as a possible D gene (5 bases). V lost 4 bases and J 4 bases, leaving 13 bases between the germline ends. This CDR3 is 15 amino acids long. CDR1 and CDR2 from the germline V gene are MDHEN and SYDVKM. Here the CDR3 reads CASSSPQANNEKLFF. Written as DNA, the CDR3 is TGTGCCAGCAGTTCACCACAGGCGAATAATGAAAAACTGTTTTTT.

The chain carries TRBV30 and TRBJ1-5; D is unclear. The CDR3 is made up of 12 amino acids. Germline loops: CDR1 GTSNPN, CDR2 SVGIG (reference sequence). V was clipped by 3 bases and J by 3 bases, with 6 bases between them. The CDR3 protein is CAWRQNNQPQHF. Here the CDR3 DNA reads TGTGCCTGGAGACAGAACAATCAGCCCCAGCATTTT. The variable domain in full, completed from reference TRBV30 and TRBJ1-5, reads SQTIHQWPATLVQPVGSPLSLECTVEGTSNPNLYWYRQAAGRGLQLLFYSVGIGQISSEVPQNLSASRPQDRQFILSSKKLLLSDSGFYLCAWRQNNQPQHFGDGTRLSIL.

This clone was detected a few times. The rearrangement uses TRBV29-1 and TRBJ2-7; TRBD2 matches 16 bases. Trimming cost V 8 bases and J 3 bases; bases outside gene matches: 13. CDR3 length: 17 amino acids. Germline V CDR1 and CDR2: SQVTM, ANQGSEA. This chain's CDR3 is CSTPAGLAGGPVYEQYF. CDR3 DNA: TGCAGCACCCCGGCGGGACTAGCGGGAGGGCCAGTCTACGAGCAGTACTTC.

The chain couples TRBV5-4 to TRBJ1-4; the match to TRBD1 covers 7 bases. Per germline, CDR1 SGHNT and CDR2 YYREEE (reference sequence). The J segment lost 8 bases and the V segment lost 4 bases, leaving 17 bases of the junction unmatched. The length of the CDR3 is 17 residues. The CDR3 DNA follows: TGTGCCAGCAGCCAAGATGGTGGGACAGCGGGGGCAGAAAAACTGTTTTTT. Amino acids: CASSQDGGTAGAEKLFF.

This clone was seen only a few times. Other DNA sequences within the sample encode an identical CDR3. The chain combines TRBV29-1 with TRBJ2-7; 13 bases map to TRBD2. The germline gives CDR1 SQVTM, CDR2 ANQGSEA. The ends lost 5 bases at V and 3 bases at J; junction bases unmatched: 4. The CDR3 length is 14 residues. CDR3 DNA sequence: TGCAGCGTTCCCCGGACTAGCGGGAGCTACGAGCAGTACTTC. It is translated as CSVPRTSGSYEQYF.

The CDR3 DNA follows: TGTGCCAGCAGGACCGGGCGCAAAGAGACCCAGTACTTC. It is translated as CASRTGRKETQYF. This chain uses TRBV27 with TRBJ2-5; D is unresolved. CDR3 size: 13 residues. V was clipped by 6 bases and J by 3 bases, with 11 bases between them. Germline loops: CDR1 MNHEY, CDR2 SMNVEV (reference sequence).

The gene calls are TRBV7-2 and TRBJ2-3, with 9 bases fitting TRBD2. The trim removed 0 bases at V and 8 bases at J, leaving 12 bases unmatched. The CDR3 extends over 17 amino acids. The germline gives CDR1 SGHTA, CDR2 FQGNSA. The DNA of the CDR3 is TGTGCCAGCAGCTTAGCGCCTCGGCTAGCGGGATACGCTACGCAGTATTTT. It is translated as CASSLAPRLAGYATQYF.

The genes are TRBV28 and TRBJ2-7; TRBD2 matches at 9 bases. The V segment lost 6 bases and the J segment 5 bases; nucleotides outside the gene matches: 11. The CDR3 is 15 residues long. From germline, CDR1 is MDHEN and CDR2 SYDVKM. Here the CDR3 reads CASSLGAGGVNEQYF. The CDR3 DNA sequence: TGTGCCAGCAGCTTGGGAGCGGGAGGAGTCAACGAGCAGTACTTC.

The chain has TRBV7-2 and TRBJ2-1; D is undetermined. The V gene's germline CDR1 is SGHTA and CDR2 FQGNSA. V was shortened by 1 base and J by 2 bases, with 6 bases between the two germline ends. The CDR3 runs 14 residues. The CDR3 spells CASSLGQTYNEQFF. The CDR3 DNA is TGTGCCAGCAGCTTAGGCCAGACCTACAATGAGCAGTTCTTC.